The 18 T cell receptor beta chains below were found in one sample sequenced in a study of monozygotic twins with inflammatory bowel disease (dated by TCRdb to about 2019). The library was built by means of 5' RACE. The instrument was an Illumina HiSeq 2500. One entry per CDR3 protein sequence results from the TCRdb reprocessing of the reads, with DNA left out. The sample has about 300,000 distinct CDR3 sequences on record. 5.6% of the sample goes to the ten largest clones. Sequencing input: blood. The receptors were sampled from a human donor with ulcerative colitis or Crohn's disease, or a healthy co-twin of an affected twin (not recorded which).

The rearrangement joins TRBV14 to TRBJ2-3; with no DNA, the TCRdb D assignment of TRBD2 cannot be verified. The CDR3 spans 23 residues. The germline V gene encodes CDR1 SGHDN and CDR2 FVKESK. CDR3 sequence: CASSHPSRNWGLAGQLSTDTQYF.

V is TRBV3-1 and J is TRBJ2-1; TCRdb returns TRBD1, unconfirmable since there is no DNA. The germline V gene has CDR1 LGHDT and CDR2 YNNKEL (reference sequence). The CDR3 consists of 13 residues. The CDR3 sequence is CASSTGPRQGKFF.

V gene TRBV30 combines with J gene TRBJ2-7. This CDR3 has 12 amino acids. Germline V gene data show CDR1 as GTSNPN and CDR2 as SVGIG (reference sequence). CDR3: CAWSAMFREQYF.

The chain couples TRBV20-1 to TRBJ2-2. Germline assignment: CDR1 DFQATT and CDR2 SNEGSKA (reference sequence). The CDR3 is made up of 14 amino acids. This chain's CDR3 is CSATRPTATGELFF.

The genes are TRBV7-2 and TRBJ2-3; the D gene TCRdb calls, TRBD2, cannot be checked with no DNA. CDR3 length equals 15 residues. Germline V CDR1 and CDR2: SGHTA, FQGNSA. CDR3 region: CASNPRRGGTDTQYF.

V gene TRBV7-2 combines with J gene TRBJ2-3; the TCRdb D gene call, TRBD1, has no DNA to confirm it. The CDR3 is made up of 14 amino acids. Germline values: CDR1 SGHTA, CDR2 FQGNSA. The CDR3: CAIRKGVITDTQYF.

The CDR3 reads CSALHPGLATYEQFF. The rearrangement links TRBV20-1 to TRBJ2-1; the D call of TRBD2 rests on TCRdb alone, since no DNA is present to check it. The CDR3 covers 15 residues. Per the germline V gene, CDR1 is DFQATT and CDR2 is SNEGSKA (reference sequence).

The chain combines TRBV28 with TRBJ2-7; TCRdb outputs TRBD2, but without DNA this stays unchecked. The CDR3 has 17 residues. Germline CDR1 is MDHEN and CDR2 is SYDVKM. The CDR3 sequence is CASSLLTSGHLSYEQYF.

The CDR3 sequence: CASRNTGTGVYEQYF. This rearrangement joins TRBV7-2 to TRBJ2-7; TCRdb selects TRBD1, and the lack of DNA leaves this call unchecked. This CDR3 spans 15 amino acids. CDR1 is SGHTA and CDR2 is FQGNSA in the germline V gene.

The rearrangement uses TRBV5-1 and TRBJ2-5; the TCRdb D gene call, TRBD2, has no DNA to confirm it. The CDR3 runs to 15 residues. Germline V gene sequence: CDR1 SGHRS, CDR2 YFSETQ. CDR3 loop: CASSLDTSGGETQYF.

This chain connects TRBV28 to TRBJ2-1; as DNA is missing, the TRBD1 call by TCRdb cannot be tested. Germline V CDR1 and CDR2: MDHEN, SYDVKM. There are 15 residues in the CDR3. CDR3 amino acids: CASRYVGGAHNEQFF.

The chain is built from TRBV9 and TRBJ1-6; TCRdb names TRBD1, which stays unverified in the absence of DNA. The CDR3 runs to 15 residues. From germline, CDR1 is SGDLS and CDR2 YYNGEE. CDR3 residues: CASSEPGAHNSPLHF.

The chain combines TRBV10-3 with TRBJ2-1. Germline values: CDR1 ENHRY, CDR2 SYGVKD. CDR3 size: 12 residues. The CDR3 loop reads CAISGTVREQFF.

The chain couples TRBV12-3 or TRBV12-4 to TRBJ2-2; TCRdb gives TRBD2 as the D gene, but with no DNA this cannot be confirmed. There are 16 residues in the CDR3. CDR3 loop: CASSFAGGANTGELFF.

The V gene is TRBV18, the J gene TRBJ2-1. Germline V gene data show CDR1 as KGHSH and CDR2 as LQKENI. The CDR3 extends over 19 amino acids. The CDR3 sequence is CASSRQINNQVSSYNEQFF.

The chain couples TRBV7-2 to TRBJ2-1. The CDR3 has 11 amino acids. CDR1 and CDR2 (germline): SGHTA, FQGNSA. CDR3 loop: CASSLFYEQFF.

This CDR3 reads CSARARGSGRTDTQYF. The rearrangement uses TRBV20-1 and TRBJ2-3; TCRdb's D call of TRBD2 is untestable without DNA. Germline V lookup: CDR1 DFQATT, CDR2 SNEGSKA (reference sequence). The CDR3 consists of 16 residues.

The genes are TRBV20-1 and TRBJ2-5; as DNA is missing, the TRBD2 call by TCRdb cannot be tested. CDR3 length equals 13 residues. Germline V gene data show CDR1 as DFQATT and CDR2 as SNEGSKA (reference sequence). CDR3 residues: CSALPWTQETQYF.